Here is one TCR beta chain with its context. A 5'RACE reaction primed in the constant segment made cDNA libraries of TCR alpha and TCR beta, and these carried sample barcodes and UMIs. One entry per CDR3 protein results from TCRdb running MiXCR on the 5' RACE reads. The sample consists of fewer than 110,000 distinct CDR3 sequences, about 15% of them appearing once. The data were obtained in a study of T-cell memory formation after mild COVID-19. The germline V gene has CDR1 SEHNR and CDR2 FQNEAQ (reference sequence). V shed 5 bases and J shed 7 bases, with 15 bases lying between them. The CDR3 contains 14 residues.

This TCR derives from a young man who had mild COVID-19 (a few samples of this study predate the infection). Cell type and time point are not known. The gene calls are TRBV7-9 and TRBJ2-1; tentative D call: TRBD2 (6 bases). The sequencing sample was made of PBMCs or a T cell subset sorted from them (not recorded which). CDR3 sequence reads: CASSLDGGPNEQFF. The CDR3 DNA is TGTGCCAGCAGCCTTGACGGGGGACCGAATGAGCAGTTCTTC.